This is a list of T cell receptor beta chains from one sample in a study of T cell repertoires in cytomegalovirus infection. TCRdb redid the calling of the reads with MiXCR, one entry per CDR3 protein. The sample lists around 340,000 distinct CDR3 sequences, 29% occurring once. Their specific antigens are unknown. This material consisted of cultured PBMCs, taken from culture after CMV antigen stimulation. These receptors came from a human donor in good health (CMV status not recorded). Some clones in this sample may be carry-over from other donors' samples. Each CDR3 is given with its conserved first and last residue. The D gene is left open where the match is weak. Part of the rows lack a size; the others show once, few, many or a class for expanded clones.

d_call	v_call	j_call	clone_size	cdr3_aa	cdr3_nt
TRBD1	TRBV6-5	TRBJ1-1	few	CASSYWRGRGRVNTEAFF	TGTGCCAGCAGTTATTGGAGGGGCAGGGGGCGCGTGAACACTGAAGCTTTCTTT
-	TRBV14	TRBJ2-7	-	CASSVRGEQYF	TGTGCCAGCAGCGTTCGAGGAGAGCAGTACTTC
-	TRBV12-3/TRBV12-4	TRBJ2-3	-	CASSLAIQGDTQYF	TGTGCCAGCAGTTTAGCAATCCAGGGGGATACGCAGTATTTT
TRBD1	TRBV6-1	TRBJ1-1	few	CASSPIDRDEAFF	TGTGCCAGCAGTCCCATCGACAGGGATGAAGCTTTCTTT
-	TRBV6-5	TRBJ1-2	-	CASTYSPGNYGYTF	TGTGCCAGCACCTACAGTCCAGGGAACTATGGCTACACCTTC
-	TRBV27	TRBJ2-1	few	CASSPSDEQFF	TGTGCCAGCAGTCCAAGTGATGAGCAGTTCTTC
-	TRBV19	TRBJ2-1	-	CASIGYSYNEQFF	TGTGCCAGTATAGGGTACTCCTACAATGAGCAGTTCTTC
TRBD1	TRBV7-9	TRBJ1-4	few	CASSSGTGLTNEKLFF	TGTGCCAGCAGCTCAGGGACAGGGCTAACTAATGAAAAACTGTTTTTT
-	TRBV19	TRBJ2-5	-	CASSWGTQETQYF	TGTGCCAGTTCGTGGGGAACCCAAGAGACCCAGTACTTC
-	TRBV7-6	TRBJ1-1	many	CASSLGGAISNTEAFF	TGTGCCAGCAGCTTAGGGGGGGCGATTTCAAACACTGAAGCTTTCTTT
-	TRBV19	TRBJ2-2	-	CASSQPGTSAGELFF	TGTGCCAGTAGTCAACCCGGGACCTCGGCCGGGGAGCTGTTTTTT
-	TRBV6-6	TRBJ1-5	-	CASSSPGLSNQPQHF	TGTGCCAGCAGTTCACCGGGGCTAAGCAATCAGCCCCAGCATTTT
TRBD1	TRBV7-6	TRBJ2-3	many	CASSLGPGQGTDTQYF	TGTGCCAGCAGCTTAGGCCCGGGACAGGGCACAGATACGCAGTATTTT
TRBD2	TRBV25-1	TRBJ2-1	few	CASSELQAGAHNEQFF	TGTGCCAGCAGTGAATTACAAGCGGGGGCCCACAATGAGCAGTTCTTC
TRBD2	TRBV5-6	TRBJ2-1	-	CASSLRGGTHYNEQFF	TGTGCCAGCAGCTTGCGGGGGGGGACTCATTACAATGAGCAGTTCTTC
-	TRBV7-3	TRBJ2-3	-	CASSNLADTQYF	TGTGCCAGCAGCAATCTGGCAGATACGCAGTATTTT
-	TRBV9	TRBJ2-7	-	CASSLHPAREQYF	TGTGCCAGCAGCCTCCACCCGGCCAGGGAGCAGTACTTC
-	TRBV18	TRBJ1-2	-	CASSALPGNYYGYTF	TGTGCCAGCTCGGCACTCCCGGGGAACTACTATGGCTACACCTTC
-	TRBV12-3/TRBV12-4	TRBJ2-1	-	CASNGRPDNEQFF	TGTGCCAGCAATGGGCGACCCGACAATGAGCAGTTCTTC
-	TRBV11-2	TRBJ2-3	many	CASGRSTDTQYF	TGTGCCAGCGGGCGGAGCACAGATACGCAGTATTTT
-	TRBV10-3	TRBJ1-5	many	CAIRPNTNQPQHF	TGTGCCATCAGGCCGAACACCAATCAGCCCCAGCATTTT
TRBD1	TRBV25-1	TRBJ2-7	-	CASSEWETGDYHEQYF	TGTGCCAGCAGTGAATGGGAGACAGGGGATTACCACGAGCAGTACTTC
-	TRBV6-1	TRBJ1-1	-	CASTQAQSTEAFF	TGTGCCAGCACCCAGGCCCAGAGCACTGAAGCTTTCTTT
-	TRBV12-3/TRBV12-4	TRBJ2-2	-	CASTQQIAANTGELFF	TGTGCCAGCACCCAGCAAATAGCGGCGAACACCGGGGAGCTGTTTTTT
TRBD1	TRBV5-4	TRBJ1-6	-	CASTTGQGSLHF	TGTGCCAGCACCACGGGACAGGGATCCCTCCACTTT
-	TRBV7-3	TRBJ2-2	-	CASSSGTANTGELFF	TGTGCCAGCAGCTCTGGGACGGCGAACACCGGGGAGCTGTTTTTT
-	TRBV7-4	TRBJ1-1	many	CASSVAANTEAFF	TGTGCCAGCAGCGTGGCCGCGAACACTGAAGCTTTCTTT
TRBD2	TRBV28	TRBJ2-1	-	CASSSRLAGTYNEQFF	TGTGCCAGCAGTTCCAGACTAGCGGGGACGTACAATGAGCAGTTCTTC
TRBD2	TRBV28	TRBJ2-7	-	CASSAGWRGDFNEQYF	TGTGCCAGCAGCGCGGGGTGGCGGGGGGATTTCAACGAGCAGTACTTC
-	TRBV12-3/TRBV12-4	TRBJ1-1	few	CASTQSGENTEAFF	TGTGCCAGCACCCAAAGCGGAGAGAACACTGAAGCTTTCTTT
TRBD1	TRBV27	TRBJ1-2	many	CASSPNRGSYGYTF	TGTGCCAGCAGTCCCAACAGGGGGTCCTATGGCTACACCTTC
TRBD1	TRBV7-6	TRBJ1-1	-	CASSLALGQGNTEAFF	TGTGCCAGCAGCTTAGCGCTTGGACAGGGTAACACTGAAGCTTTCTTT
TRBD2	TRBV6-5	TRBJ2-7	-	CASSFYSGGGYEQYF	TGTGCCAGCAGTTTCTATAGCGGGGGGGGCTACGAGCAGTACTTC
TRBD2	TRBV7-2	TRBJ2-1	many	CASSLPGGAGSYNEQFF	TGTGCCAGCAGCTTACCCGGGGGGGCGGGGTCCTACAATGAGCAGTTCTTC
TRBD1	TRBV19	TRBJ1-5	-	CASRPPRGQGTQPQHF	TGTGCCAGTAGGCCGCCGCGAGGACAGGGGACCCAGCCCCAGCATTTT
TRBD2	TRBV6-5	TRBJ2-5	few	CASSRTSGRAGWQETQYF	TGTGCCAGCAGTCGGACTAGCGGGAGGGCCGGGTGGCAAGAGACCCAGTACTTC
-	TRBV6-6	TRBJ1-1	few	CASSYSTGRTEAFF	TGTGCCAGCAGTTACTCTACGGGACGAACTGAAGCTTTCTTT
-	TRBV11-2	TRBJ1-6	many	CASRPAPWDSPLHF	TGTGCCAGCAGGCCCGCCCCGTGGGATTCACCCCTCCACTTT
-	TRBV19	TRBJ1-3	few	CASSPRDTGNTIYF	TGTGCCAGTAGTCCCCGGGACACTGGAAACACCATATATTTT
TRBD2	TRBV20-1	TRBJ2-5	few	CSALPSGRVGQTQYF	TGCAGTGCTCTCCCTAGCGGGAGGGTTGGGCAGACCCAGTACTTC
TRBD1	TRBV7-3	TRBJ2-7	few	CASSGQGAGEQYF	TGTGCCAGCAGCGGACAGGGGGCAGGGGAGCAGTACTTC
-	TRBV18	TRBJ1-2	-	CASSPPRGADYGYTF	TGTGCCAGCTCACCACCTAGGGGGGCAGACTATGGCTACACCTTC
TRBD1	TRBV24-1	TRBJ1-2	-	CATSDTQGIFGGYTF	TGTGCCACCAGTGATACACAGGGGATATTTGGTGGCTACACCTTC
-	TRBV6-1	TRBJ2-1	-	CASSEWMLSSYNEQFF	TGTGCCAGCAGTGAATGGATGCTCAGCTCCTACAATGAGCAGTTCTTC
TRBD1	TRBV7-9	TRBJ1-3	-	CASSPHPGQGNTIYF	TGTGCCAGCAGCCCACACCCGGGACAGGGAAACACCATATATTTT
-	TRBV7-3	TRBJ2-6	few	CASSFYSGGANVLTF	TGTGCCAGCAGCTTCTACAGTGGAGGGGCCAACGTCCTGACTTTC
-	TRBV7-4	TRBJ2-5	-	CASSLGSIETQYF	TGTGCCAGCAGCTTAGGGAGCATCGAGACCCAGTACTTC